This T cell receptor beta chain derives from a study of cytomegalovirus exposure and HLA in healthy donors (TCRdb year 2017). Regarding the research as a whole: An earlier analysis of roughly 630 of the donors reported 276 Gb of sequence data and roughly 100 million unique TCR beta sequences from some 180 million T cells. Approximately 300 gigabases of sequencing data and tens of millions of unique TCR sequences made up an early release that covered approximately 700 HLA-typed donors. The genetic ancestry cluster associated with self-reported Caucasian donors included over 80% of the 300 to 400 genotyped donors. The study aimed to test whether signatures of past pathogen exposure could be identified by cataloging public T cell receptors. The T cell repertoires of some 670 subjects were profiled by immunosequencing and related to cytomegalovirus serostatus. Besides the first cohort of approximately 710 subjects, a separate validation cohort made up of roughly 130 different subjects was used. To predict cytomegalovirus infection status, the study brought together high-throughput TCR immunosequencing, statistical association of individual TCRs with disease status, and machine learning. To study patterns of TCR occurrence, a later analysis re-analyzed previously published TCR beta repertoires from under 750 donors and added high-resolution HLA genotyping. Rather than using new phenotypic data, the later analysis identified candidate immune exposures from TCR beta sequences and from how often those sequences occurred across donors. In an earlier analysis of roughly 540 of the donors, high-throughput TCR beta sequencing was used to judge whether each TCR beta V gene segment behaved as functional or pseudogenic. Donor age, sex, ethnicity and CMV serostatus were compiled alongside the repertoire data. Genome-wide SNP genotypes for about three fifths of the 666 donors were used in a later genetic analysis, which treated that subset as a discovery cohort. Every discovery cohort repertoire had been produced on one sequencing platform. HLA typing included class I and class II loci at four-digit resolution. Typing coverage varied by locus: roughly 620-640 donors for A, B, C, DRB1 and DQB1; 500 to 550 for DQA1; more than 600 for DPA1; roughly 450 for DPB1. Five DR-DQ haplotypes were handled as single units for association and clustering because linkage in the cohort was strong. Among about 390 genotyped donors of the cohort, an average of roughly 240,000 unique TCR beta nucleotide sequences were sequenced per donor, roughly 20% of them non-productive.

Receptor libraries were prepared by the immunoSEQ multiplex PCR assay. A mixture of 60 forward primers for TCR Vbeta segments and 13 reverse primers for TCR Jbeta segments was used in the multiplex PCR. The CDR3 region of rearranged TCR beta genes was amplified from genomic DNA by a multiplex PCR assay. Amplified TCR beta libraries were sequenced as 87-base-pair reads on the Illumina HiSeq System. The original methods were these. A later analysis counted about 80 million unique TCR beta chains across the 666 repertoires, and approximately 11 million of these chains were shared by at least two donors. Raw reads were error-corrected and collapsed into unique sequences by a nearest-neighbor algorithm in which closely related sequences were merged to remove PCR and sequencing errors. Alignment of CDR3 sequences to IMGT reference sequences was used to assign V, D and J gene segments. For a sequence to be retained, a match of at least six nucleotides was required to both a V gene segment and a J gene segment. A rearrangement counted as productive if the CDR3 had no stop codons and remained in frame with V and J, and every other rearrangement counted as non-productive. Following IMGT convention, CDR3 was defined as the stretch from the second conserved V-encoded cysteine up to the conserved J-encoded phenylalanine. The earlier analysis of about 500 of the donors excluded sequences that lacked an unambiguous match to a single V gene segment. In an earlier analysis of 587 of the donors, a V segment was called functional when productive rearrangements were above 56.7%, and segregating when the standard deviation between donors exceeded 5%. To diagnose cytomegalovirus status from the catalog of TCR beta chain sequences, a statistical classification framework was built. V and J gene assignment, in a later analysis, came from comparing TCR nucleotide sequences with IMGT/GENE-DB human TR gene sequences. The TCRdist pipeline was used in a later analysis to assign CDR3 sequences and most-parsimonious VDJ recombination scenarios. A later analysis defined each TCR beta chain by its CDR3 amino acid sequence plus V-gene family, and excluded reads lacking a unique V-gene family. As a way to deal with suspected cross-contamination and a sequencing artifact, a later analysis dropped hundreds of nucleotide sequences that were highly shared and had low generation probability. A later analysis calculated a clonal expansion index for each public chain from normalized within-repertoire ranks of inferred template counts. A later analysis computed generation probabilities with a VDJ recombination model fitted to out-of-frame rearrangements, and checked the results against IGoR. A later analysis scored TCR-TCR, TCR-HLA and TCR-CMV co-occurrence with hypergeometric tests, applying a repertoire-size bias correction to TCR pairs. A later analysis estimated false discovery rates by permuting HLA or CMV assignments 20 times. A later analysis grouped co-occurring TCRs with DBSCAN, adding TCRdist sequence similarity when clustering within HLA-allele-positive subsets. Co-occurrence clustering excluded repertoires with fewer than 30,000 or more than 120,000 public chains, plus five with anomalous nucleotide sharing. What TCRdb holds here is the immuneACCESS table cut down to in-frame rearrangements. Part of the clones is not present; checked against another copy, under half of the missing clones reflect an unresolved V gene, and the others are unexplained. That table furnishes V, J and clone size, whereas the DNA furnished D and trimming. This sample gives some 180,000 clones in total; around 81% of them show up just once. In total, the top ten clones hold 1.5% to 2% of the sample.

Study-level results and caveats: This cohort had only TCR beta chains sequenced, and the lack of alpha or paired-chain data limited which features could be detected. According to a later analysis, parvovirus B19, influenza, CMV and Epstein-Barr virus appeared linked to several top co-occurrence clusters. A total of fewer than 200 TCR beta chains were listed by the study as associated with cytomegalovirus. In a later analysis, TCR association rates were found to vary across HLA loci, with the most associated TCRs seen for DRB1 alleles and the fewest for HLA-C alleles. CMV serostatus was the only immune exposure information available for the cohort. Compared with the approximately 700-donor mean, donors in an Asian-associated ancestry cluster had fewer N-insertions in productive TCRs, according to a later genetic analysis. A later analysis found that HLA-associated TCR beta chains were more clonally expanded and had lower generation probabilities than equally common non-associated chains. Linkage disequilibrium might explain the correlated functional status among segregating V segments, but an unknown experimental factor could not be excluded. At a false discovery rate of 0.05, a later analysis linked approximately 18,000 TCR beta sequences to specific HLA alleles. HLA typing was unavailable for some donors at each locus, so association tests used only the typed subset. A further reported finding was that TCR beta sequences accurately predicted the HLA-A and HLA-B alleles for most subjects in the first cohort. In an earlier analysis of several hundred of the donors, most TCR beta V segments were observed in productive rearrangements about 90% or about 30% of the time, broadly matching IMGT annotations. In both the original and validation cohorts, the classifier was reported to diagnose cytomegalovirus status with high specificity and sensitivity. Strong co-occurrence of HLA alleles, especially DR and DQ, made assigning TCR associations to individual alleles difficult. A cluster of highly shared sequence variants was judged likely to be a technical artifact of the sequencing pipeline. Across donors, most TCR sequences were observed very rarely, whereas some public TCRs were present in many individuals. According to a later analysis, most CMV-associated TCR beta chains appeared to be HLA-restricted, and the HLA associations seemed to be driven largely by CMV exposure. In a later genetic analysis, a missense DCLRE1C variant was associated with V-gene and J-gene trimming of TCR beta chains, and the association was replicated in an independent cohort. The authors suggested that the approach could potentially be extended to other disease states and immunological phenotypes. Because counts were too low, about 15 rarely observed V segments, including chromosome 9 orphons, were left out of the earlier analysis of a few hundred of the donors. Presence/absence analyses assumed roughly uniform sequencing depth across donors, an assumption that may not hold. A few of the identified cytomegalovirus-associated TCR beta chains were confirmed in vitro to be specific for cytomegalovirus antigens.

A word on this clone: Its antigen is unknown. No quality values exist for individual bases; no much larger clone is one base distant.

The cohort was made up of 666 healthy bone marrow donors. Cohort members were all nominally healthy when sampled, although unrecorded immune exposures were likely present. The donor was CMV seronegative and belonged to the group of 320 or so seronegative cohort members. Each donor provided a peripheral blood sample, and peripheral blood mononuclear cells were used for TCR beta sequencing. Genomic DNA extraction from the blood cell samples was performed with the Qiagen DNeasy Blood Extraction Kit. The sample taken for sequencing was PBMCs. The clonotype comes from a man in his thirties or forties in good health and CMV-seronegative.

The DNA sequence follows: TGTGCCAGCAGCGTAGAGGGCGGGTTGCCCTACAATGAGCAGTTCTTC. The resulting protein is CASSVEGGLPYNEQFF. Recombination connected TRBV9 to TRBJ2-1; the D gene is perhaps TRBD2, from 5 matching bases. The germline V gene specifies SGDLS as CDR1 and YYNGEE as CDR2. CDR3 length: 16 amino acids, cysteine to phenylalanine. Kept here is only the CDR3 DNA, which spans 48 bases and is read in frame from base 1. The V end loses 0 bases and the J end loses 2 bases, and a stretch of 12 bases separates them.